The 28 T cell receptor beta chains below were found in one sample sequenced in a study of T cell responses to AZD1222 COVID-19 vaccine. Profiling relied on immunoSEQ multiplex PCR, and the TCRdb table lists in-frame clones only, not all of them. This table has tens of thousands of clones, 85% to 95% appearing once. This specimen consisted of peripheral blood, obtained on day 0 of AZD1222 vaccination. The receptors stem from an adult in good health.

J is TRBJ2-1 and V is TRBV5-8; a weak D match, TRBD1 (5 bases). The V end was cut by 2 bases, the J end by 3 bases, with 6 bases between. This CDR3 is built from 13 residues. Per the germline V gene, CDR1 is SGHTS and CDR2 is YDEGEE. CDR3: CASSLDSYNEQFF. The CDR3 DNA reads TGTGCCAGCAGCTTAGACAGCTACAATGAGCAGTTCTTC. Full variable domain (rest looked up from reference TRBV5-8 and TRBJ2-1): EAGVTQSPTHLIKTRGQQATLRCSPISGHTSVYWYQQALGLGLQFLLWYDEGEERNRGNFPPRFSGRQFPNYSSELNVNALELEDSALYLCASSLDSYNEQFFGPGTRLTVL.

The chain joins TRBV5-1 to TRBJ2-7, with a possible D match to TRBD2 (5 bases). Trimming pared 5 bases from V and 0 bases from J, leaving 9 bases between. Germline CDR1 reads SGHRS; CDR2 reads YFSETQ. This CDR3 spans 13 amino acids. In DNA, the CDR3 is TGCGCCAGCAGGATTAGCGACTCCTACGAGCAGTACTTC. It specifies CASRISDSYEQYF.

The V and J genes are TRBV6-5 and TRBJ1-1; 10 bases are shared with TRBD1. V lost 7 bases, J lost 6 bases, and 11 bases stayed unmatched. CDR3 length equals 15 residues. The germline V gene has CDR1 MNHEY and CDR2 SVGAGI. CDR3 coding DNA: TGTGCCAGCACCGCATTCCGACAGGGGGCTTCTGAAGCTTTCTTT. It encodes CASTAFRQGASEAFF.

The CDR3 loop reads CASSVPTGGGYNEQFF. CDR3 DNA sequence: TGTGCCAGCAGCGTTCCCACCGGGGGAGGATACAATGAGCAGTTCTTC. The J gene is TRBJ2-1, the V gene TRBV9, with D possibly matching TRBD2 (6 bases). V dropped 2 bases and J dropped 4 bases, with 16 bases sitting between them. The germline CDR1 and CDR2 sequences are SGDLS and YYNGEE. The CDR3 length is 16 residues.

In DNA, the CDR3 is TGTGCCAGCAGTTTTAGCGGGCCCACCGGGGAGCTGTTTTTT. Protein product: CASSFSGPTGELFF. The chain has TRBV28 and TRBJ2-2, with 7 nucleotides matching TRBD2. Germline values: CDR1 MDHEN, CDR2 SYDVKM. The CDR3 loop spans 14 amino acids. Unmatched junction bases numbered 2, after V lost 3 bases and J lost 4 bases.

This chain links TRBV11-3 with TRBJ2-1; 9 positions agree with TRBD2. Germline CDR1 and CDR2: SGHNT and YENEEA. V trimming: 3 bases; J trimming: 8 bases; junction bases outside the gene matches: 14. There are 17 residues in the CDR3. The CDR3 loop reads CASSFDSVGGGAYEQFF. The CDR3 DNA reads as TGTGCCAGCAGCTTTGACTCTGTTGGCGGGGGGGCTTATGAGCAGTTCTTC.

The chain couples TRBV6-2 or TRBV6-3 to TRBJ1-2; the match to TRBD1 covers 8 bases. V trimming: 6 bases; J trimming: 7 bases; junction bases outside the gene matches: 7. Germline V gives CDR1 MNHEY, CDR2 SVGEGT. The length of the CDR3 is 13 residues. For the CDR3, the DNA is TGTGCCAGCAGCCCAGGGGGCTACTTTGGCTACACCTTC. Residues: CASSPGGYFGYTF.

The chain carries TRBV9 and TRBJ2-1, with TRBD1 matching 8 bases. Germline V gives CDR1 SGDLS, CDR2 YYNGEE. The CDR3 loop spans 15 amino acids. V was pared by 4 bases and J by 6 bases, with 9 bases of the junction left unmatched. The CDR3 spells CASSSLGQGVNEQFF. In nucleotides, the CDR3 is TGTGCCAGCAGCTCCCTAGGACAGGGTGTCAATGAGCAGTTCTTC.

The CDR3 spells CASSFVTGTSFRMSYEQYF. CDR3 DNA sequence: TGTGCCAGCAGCTTTGTCACCGGGACTAGCTTCAGAATGTCCTACGAGCAGTACTTC. The rearrangement joins TRBV7-2 to TRBJ2-7, with 9 bases lining up with TRBD2. J gave up 1 base and V 3 bases, and 16 bases lay outside the gene matches. CDR1 and CDR2 from the germline V gene are SGHTA and FQGNSA. This CDR3 contains 19 residues.

This rearrangement joins TRBV4-3 to TRBJ1-4, with D hard to call. The germline V gene has CDR1 LGHNA and CDR2 YSLEER. This CDR3 spans 13 amino acids. The V gene lost 5 bases and the J gene lost 8 bases, with 12 bases spanning the gap. This CDR3 reads CASSVRALEKLFF. The CDR3 nucleotides read TGCGCCAGCAGCGTCCGGGCGCTCGAAAAACTGTTTTTT.

This chain connects TRBV6-1 to TRBJ2-7, with unresolved D. Per germline, CDR1 MNHNS and CDR2 SASEGT. This CDR3 spans 13 amino acids. V lost 2 bases to trimming and J lost 4 bases, with 9 bases between them. CDR3 sequence: CASSELDVYEQYF. CDR3 nucleotides: TGTGCCAGCAGTGAACTCGACGTATACGAGCAGTACTTC.

The genes are TRBV25-1 and TRBJ2-7, with 8 nucleotides matching TRBD1. There are 15 residues in the CDR3. Germline CDR1 MGHDK, CDR2 SYGVNS. V lost 3 bases to trimming and J lost 0 bases; unmatched junction nucleotides: 4. The DNA of the CDR3 is TGTGCCAGCAGTGAGTCAGGGGGCTTCTCCTACGAGCAGTACTTC. It translates to CASSESGGFSYEQYF.

The chain recombines TRBV3-1 (or the pseudogene TRBV3-2) with TRBJ2-1; TRBD2 agrees at 9 bases. The ends lost 0 bases at V and 0 bases at J; junction bases unmatched: 9. CDR3 length equals 19 residues. Germline V gene sequence: CDR1 LGHDT, CDR2 YNNKEL (reference sequence). CDR3 sequence (DNA): TGTGCCAGCAGCCAAGATCCCCGGCTAGCGGGGAGCTCCTACAATGAGCAGTTCTTC. Translation: CASSQDPRLAGSSYNEQFF.

This chain joins TRBV25-1 and TRBJ1-2, with 10 bases lining up with TRBD1. Looked up from germline, CDR1 is MGHDK and CDR2 is SYGVNS. This CDR3 comprises 15 residues. V was clipped by 5 bases and J by 2 bases; unmatched bases: 5. The CDR3 spells CASSPRDRGNYGYTF. DNA for the CDR3: TGTGCCAGCAGTCCTCGGGACAGGGGCAACTATGGCTACACCTTC.

The chain joins TRBV7-8 to TRBJ1-1; maybe TRBD1 (5 bases). V lost 3 bases, J lost 6 bases, and 11 bases lay in between. CDR1 is SGHVS, CDR2 FQNEAQ, per germline. This CDR3 is built from 13 residues. In DNA, the CDR3 is TGTGCCAGCAGCTTCAGGGTAGGGGCTGAAGCTTTCTTT. This gives the protein CASSFRVGAEAFF.

The chain combines TRBV12-3 or TRBV12-4 with TRBJ1-1, with unresolved D. The CDR3 loop spans 13 amino acids. The ends were cut back, 6 bases at V and 1 base at J, with 9 bases in the middle. CDR3 DNA sequence: TGTGCCAGCAGCATTGCCCCGAACACTGAAGCTTTCTTT. The encoded protein is CASSIAPNTEAFF.

V is TRBV29-1 and J is TRBJ2-7; 8 bases map to TRBD1. V was clipped by 6 bases and J by 6 bases; unmatched bases: 7. Germline V gene lookup returns CDR1 SQVTM and CDR2 ANQGSEA. This CDR3 is built from 12 residues. CDR3 nucleotide sequence: TGCAGCGTGTCAGACAGGGGCCTCGAGCAGTACTTC. It yields the protein CSVSDRGLEQYF.

The chain has TRBV4-3 and TRBJ1-2; the D gene is possibly TRBD1 (5 bases). V was trimmed by 4 bases and J by 3 bases, leaving 9 bases between them. The CDR3 runs 13 residues. Germline CDR1 is LGHNA and CDR2 is YSLEER. This CDR3 is CASSLGTDYGYTF. The CDR3, as DNA: TGCGCCAGCAGCCTTGGGACGGACTATGGCTACACCTTC.

This chain links TRBV9 with TRBJ2-1, with no clear D. The CDR3 sequence is 15 residues long. Germline assignment: CDR1 SGDLS and CDR2 YYNGEE. Trimming took off 1 base at V and 5 bases at J, with 13 bases between the two ends. The CDR3 sequence: CASSVTPARHNEQFF. DNA of the CDR3: TGTGCCAGCAGCGTAACCCCGGCCCGGCACAATGAGCAGTTCTTC.

This chain joins TRBV13 and TRBJ2-7; 9 nucleotides align to TRBD1. From germline, CDR1 is PRHDT and CDR2 FYEKMQ (reference sequence). Trimming took 7 bases from V and 3 from J; bases not matched to a gene: 7. CDR3 length equals 14 residues. The CDR3 here is CASTNPGQGYEQYF. In DNA, the CDR3 is TGTGCCAGCACCAATCCGGGACAGGGCTACGAGCAGTACTTC.

The rearrangement links TRBV28 to TRBJ1-6; D remains ambiguous. The CDR3 runs to 12 residues. Trimming took off 7 bases at V and 7 bases at J, with 8 bases between the two ends. Germline values: CDR1 MDHEN, CDR2 SYDVKM. The CDR3 here is CASTGRNSPLHF. The CDR3 DNA sequence: TGTGCCAGCACGGGTAGGAATTCACCCCTCCACTTT.

The chain carries TRBV27 and TRBJ1-1; 8 bases agree with TRBD1. This CDR3 spans 13 amino acids. V dropped 6 bases and J dropped 4; count of bases not matched to a gene: 4. Germline V CDR1 and CDR2: MNHEY, SMNVEV (reference sequence). CDR3 protein: CASRRTGGTEAFF. CDR3 sequence (DNA): TGTGCCAGCAGAAGAACAGGGGGCACTGAAGCTTTCTTT.

The V gene is TRBV4-1, the J gene TRBJ1-1, with no clear D. Germline CDR1 reads MGHRA; CDR2 reads YSYEKL. The V gene lost 4 bases and the J gene lost 0 bases, with 6 bases spanning the gap. The CDR3 is made up of 13 amino acids. The CDR3 reads CASSLGLNTEAFF. In DNA form, the CDR3 reads TGCGCCAGCAGCCTCGGACTGAACACTGAAGCTTTCTTT.

V is TRBV10-3 and J is TRBJ1-2; D possibly corresponds to TRBD1 (5 bases). Trimming took off 1 base at V and 8 bases at J, with 17 bases between the two ends. CDR3 length: 15 residues. The V gene's germline CDR1 is ENHRY and CDR2 SYGVKD. CDR3 residues: CAISEYMGQGSGYTF. Written as DNA, the CDR3 is TGTGCCATCAGTGAGTATATGGGCCAGGGATCGGGCTACACCTTC.

This rearrangement joins TRBV5-1 to TRBJ2-2; D not certain. The CDR3 length is 15 residues. Trimming removed 4 bases at V and 0 bases at J, with 10 bases between. Germline-derived CDR1 and CDR2 are SGHRS and YFSETQ. This CDR3 reads CASSVLISNTGELFF. CDR3 DNA sequence: TGCGCCAGCAGCGTACTAATTTCGAACACCGGGGAGCTGTTTTTT.

V is TRBV3-1 (or the pseudogene TRBV3-2) and J is TRBJ2-1, with 13 nucleotides matching TRBD2. This CDR3 spans 14 amino acids. V trimming: 4 bases; J trimming: 9 bases; junction bases outside the gene matches: 3. Germline lookup yields CDR1 LGHDT and CDR2 YNNKEL (reference sequence). The CDR3 coding sequence is TGTGCCAGCAGCCTTACTAGCGGGGGGGCTGAGCAGTTCTTC. Translation gives CASSLTSGGAEQFF.

The chain has TRBV7-3 and TRBJ1-6, with 7 bases lining up with TRBD1. Germline V lookup: CDR1 SGHTA, CDR2 FQGTGA. V lost 5 bases to trimming and J lost 6 bases; unmatched junction nucleotides: 7. The CDR3 runs to 15 residues. DNA for the CDR3: TGTGCCAGCAGCGAGACAGGGTCCCGTAATTCACCCCTCCACTTT. Its protein is CASSETGSRNSPLHF.

This rearrangement joins TRBV5-1 to TRBJ1-2, with 7 bases matching TRBD1. Germline CDR1 SGHRS, CDR2 YFSETQ. V lost 0 bases, J lost 8 bases, and 4 bases stayed unmatched. This CDR3 has 13 residues. Written as DNA, the CDR3 is TGCGCCAGCAGCTTGGAGAGGGGACAGGGCTACACCTTC. This codes for CASSLERGQGYTF.